This T cell receptor beta chain was retrieved from a study of shared clonotypes between healthy human individuals. Study-wide results and limits: Richness estimates generally favored naive over memory subsets.

This CDR3 contains 15 residues. Germline V gives CDR1 LNHDA, CDR2 SQIVND (reference sequence). V lost 9 bases to trimming and J lost 4 bases; unmatched junction nucleotides: 12. Tens of thousands of T cell genomes (approximately 190 ng DNA) went into each sorted-subset replicate. TCRdb keeps only in-frame clones here, not all; method: immunoSEQ multiplex PCR. The repertoire holds hundreds of thousands of clones, about 74% seen once, with about 1.7% in the top ten. For this clone: Antigen specificity is unknown.

Caucasian adults residing in Nashville, Tennessee made up all the donors. The investigators split CD4+ cells into a CD45RA+ naive subset and a CD45RA-negative memory subset. The TCR originated in a woman aged 25 to 45 in good health. Sequencing input: memory CD4+ T cells sorted from blood. Subset meaning: CD45RA-negative fraction. The V and J genes are TRBV19 and TRBJ2-1, with 7 bases identical to TRBD2. The CDR3 loop reads CARGRRGLDYNEQFF. Here the CDR3 DNA reads TGTGCCAGGGGTAGACGCGGACTAGATTACAATGAGCAGTTCTTC. Using reference TRBV19 and TRBJ2-1 for the parts outside the CDR3, the full variable domain is DGGITQSPKYLFRKEGQNVTLSCEQNLNHDAMYWYRQDPGQGLRLIYYSQIVNDFQKGDIAEGYSVSREKKESFPLTVTSAQKNPTAFYLCARGRRGLDYNEQFFGPGTRLTVL.